This is a list of T cell receptor beta chains from one sample in a study of cytomegalovirus exposure and HLA in healthy donors. Profiled with immunoSEQ multiplex PCR; TCRdb holds only in-frame clones, not every one. The repertoire holds some 120,000 clones, with 65% to 90% as singletons. The sequenced material came from PBMCs. These receptors all come from a woman aged 25 to 39 in good health and CMV-seronegative. The CDR3 runs from the conserved cysteine through the conserved F or W. A D gene is named only where the DNA matches it firmly. The size entry is marked missing in some rows and otherwise reads once, few, many or a size class.

NA | 18 | NA | TRBJ1-4 | TRBV6-4 | TGTGCCAGCAGTGACTCTAAGGGCAGTGGGGGGTCTAATGAAAAACTGTTTTTT | CASSDSKGSGGSNEKLFF
few | 14 | TRBD2 | TRBJ2-7 | TRBV10-3 | TGTGCCATCAGTGGACTAGCGGGAAACTACGAGCAGTACTTC | CAISGLAGNYEQYF
NA | 15 | TRBD2 | TRBJ2-1 | TRBV7-9 | TGTGCCAGCAGCGCAGGACTAGCGGGCTTAAATGAGCAGTTCTTC | CASSAGLAGLNEQFF
NA | 14 | NA | TRBJ2-5 | TRBV27 | TGTGCCAGCAGTTCCCACCTAGCCCAAGAGACCCAGTACTTC | CASSSHLAQETQYF
NA | 16 | NA | TRBJ2-2 | TRBV5-1 | TGCGCCAGCAGCTTGAATCTTGGGAGTCGGACCGGGGAGCTGTTTTTT | CASSLNLGSRTGELFF
NA | 14 | TRBD1 | TRBJ2-7 | TRBV28 | TGTGCCAGCAGCCTGACAGGGGACCCCTCGGAGCAGTACTTC | CASSLTGDPSEQYF
NA | 13 | TRBD2 | TRBJ2-2 | TRBV6-5 | TGTGCCAGCAGACAACTAGCGGCCGGGGAGCTGTTTTTT | CASRQLAAGELFF
NA | 13 | NA | TRBJ2-1 | TRBV5-1 | TGCGCCAGCAGCTTGGAATACTACAATGAGCAGTTCTTC | CASSLEYYNEQFF
NA | 14 | NA | TRBJ1-5 | TRBV4-3 | TGCGCCAGCAGCCAAGTCAGGGGCAATCAGCCCCAGCATTTT | CASSQVRGNQPQHF
NA | 16 | TRBD1 | TRBJ1-5 | TRBV6-6 | TGTGCCAGCAGTTACTCGTCGGGACAGCAGAATCAGCCCCAGCATTTT | CASSYSSGQQNQPQHF
NA | 16 | NA | TRBJ2-3 | TRBV2 | TGTGCCAGCAGTGAATGGGGGACTTCTAGCACAGATACGCAGTATTTT | CASSEWGTSSTDTQYF
NA | 14 | NA | TRBJ1-2 | TRBV28 | TGTGCCAGCAGGGGGAGAGGGGGGGGCTATGGCTACACCTTC | CASRGRGGGYGYTF
NA | 15 | NA | TRBJ1-2 | TRBV4-3 | TGCGCCAGCAGCCAAGCCCCCTTCCCAGAGGATGGCTACACCTTC | CASSQAPFPEDGYTF
NA | 16 | TRBD1 | TRBJ1-5 | TRBV4-1 | TGCGCCAGCAGCCAGGGGACAGGGATTAGCAATCAGCCCCAGCATTTT | CASSQGTGISNQPQHF
NA | 11 | NA | TRBJ2-4 | TRBV5-1 | TGCGCCAGCAGCTACGACAAAATTCAGTACTTC | CASSYDKIQYF
NA | 14 | NA | TRBJ2-3 | TRBV7-6 | TGTGCCAGCAGCTTAGTTGGCAACACAGATACGCAGTATTTT | CASSLVGNTDTQYF
NA | 15 | TRBD1 | TRBJ1-5 | TRBV28 | TGTGCCAGCAGTTCAACAGGGGGTCTCAATCAGCCCCAGCATTTT | CASSSTGGLNQPQHF
NA | 16 | TRBD2 | TRBJ2-1 | TRBV4-3 | TGCGCCAGCAGCCAAGATTTAGCGGGAGGATACAATGAGCAGTTCTTC | CASSQDLAGGYNEQFF
NA | 14 | NA | TRBJ2-2 | TRBV19 | TGTGCCAGTACTCAACTAGCTAACACCGGGGAGCTGTTTTTT | CASTQLANTGELFF
NA | 13 | NA | TRBJ2-7 | TRBV14 | TGTGCCAGCAGCTTTCAGGGGACGGGCGAGCAGTACTTC | CASSFQGTGEQYF
few | 18 | TRBD1 | TRBJ1-2 | TRBV28 | TGTGCCAGCAACACATTCTCTCGGACAGGGGCGAGGGACTATGGCTACACCTTC | CASNTFSRTGARDYGYTF
NA | 12 | NA | TRBJ2-1 | TRBV27 | TGTGCCAGCAGATCGTTGTACAATGAGCAGTTCTTC | CASRSLYNEQFF
NA | 15 | NA | TRBJ2-7 | TRBV18 | TGTGCCAGCTCACCGGGAGGACGGACGCCCTACGAGCAGTACTTC | CASSPGGRTPYEQYF
NA | 14 | NA | TRBJ2-7 | TRBV4-1 | TGCGCCAGCAGCCAAGATCCTGTAAGATACGAGCAGTACTTC | CASSQDPVRYEQYF
NA | 13 | TRBD2 | TRBJ2-5 | TRBV7-9 | TGTGCCAGCAGTTCCGCGGGGGTAGAGACCCAGTACTTC | CASSSAGVETQYF
NA | 16 | NA | TRBJ1-1 | TRBV7-9 | TGTGCCAGCAGCTTAGAAGGAGGGACGGTGAACACTGAAGCTTTCTTT | CASSLEGGTVNTEAFF
once | 14 | NA | TRBJ1-1 | TRBV27 | TGTGCCAGCAGTTTTAGGAGATTGAACACTGAAGCTTTCTTT | CASSFRRLNTEAFF
NA | 17 | NA | TRBJ2-7 | TRBV4-1 | TGCGCCAGCAGCCAAGATGGACAGCAGAGAAGCTCCTACGAGCAGTACTTC | CASSQDGQQRSSYEQYF
NA | 13 | NA | TRBJ1-1 | TRBV30 | TGTGCCTGGAGTGGGCTAGGGAACACTGAAGCTTTCTTT | CAWSGLGNTEAFF
NA | 14 | TRBD2 | TRBJ2-1 | TRBV28 | TGTGCCAGCAGAGGACTAGCGGGAGTCGATGAGCAGTTCTTC | CASRGLAGVDEQFF
NA | 15 | NA | TRBJ1-2 | TRBV7-2 | TGTGCCAGCAGCGTGGACAGTATCAATCTCTATGGCTACACCTTC | CASSVDSINLYGYTF
NA | 13 | TRBD1 | TRBJ2-7 | TRBV6-1 | TGTGCCAGCAGTATAACAGGGGGTTTCGAGCAGTACTTC | CASSITGGFEQYF
NA | 17 | TRBD1 | TRBJ1-1 | TRBV10-2 | TGCGCCAGCAGTGAGACAGGGGGGAACTCTTGGGCGACTGAAGCTTTCTTT | CASSETGGNSWATEAFF
once | 14 | NA | TRBJ1-1 | TRBV28 | TGTGCCAGCAGTTTCCCTAGTGAGGCCGGGTGGGCTTTCTTT | CASSFPSEAGWAFF
NA | 17 | TRBD2 | TRBJ2-1 | TRBV5-1 | TGCGCCAGCAGCTTGGAACTAGCGGGAGGGAAAAGGGATGAGCAGTTCTTC | CASSLELAGGKRDEQFF
NA | 16 | TRBD1 | TRBJ1-1 | TRBV7-9 | TGTGCCAGCAGCTTATCTCCCCCAGGGGGCGGCACTGAAGCTTTCTTT | CASSLSPPGGGTEAFF
NA | 14 | TRBD1 | TRBJ2-7 | TRBV27 | TGTGCCAGCAGTTCGGGGACAGGGGGCTACGAGCAGTACTTC | CASSSGTGGYEQYF
NA | 15 | TRBD2 | TRBJ2-5 | TRBV4-1 | TGCGCCAGCAGCCAAGCTGGGACTATACAAGAGACCCAGTACTTC | CASSQAGTIQETQYF
NA | 13 | NA | TRBJ2-7 | TRBV28 | TGTGCCAGCAGGAGTACAGGGCCCCGGGAGCAGTACTTC | CASRSTGPREQYF
NA | 14 | TRBD1 | TRBJ2-4 | TRBV27 | TGTGCCAGCAGTTTATCGGGACAGCTAAACATTCAGTACTTC | CASSLSGQLNIQYF
NA | 14 | TRBD2 | TRBJ2-7 | TRBV7-8 | TGTGCCAGCAGCTTAAGCGGGACCCCCTACGAGCAGTACTTC | CASSLSGTPYEQYF
NA | 16 | TRBD1 | TRBJ2-7 | TRBV14 | TGTGCCAGCAGCCAAGAAACAGGGGTCCGGCCCTACGAGCAGTACTTC | CASSQETGVRPYEQYF
NA | 16 | NA | TRBJ2-5 | TRBV28 | TGTGCCAGCAGTTCCGGGATAGGGGGATCGCGAGAGACCCAGTACTTC | CASSSGIGGSRETQYF
NA | 19 | TRBD2 | TRBJ2-1 | TRBV27 | TGTGCCAGCAGTTCCCTACGGACTAGCGGGAGCGGTTCCTACAATGAGCAGTTCTTC | CASSSLRTSGSGSYNEQFF
NA | 15 | NA | TRBJ1-5 | TRBV6-1 | TGTGCCAGCAGTGGAGGCAGGACAAGCAATCAGCCCCAGCATTTT | CASSGGRTSNQPQHF